These 10 T cell receptor beta chains originate from one sample sequenced in a study of T cell repertoires in cytomegalovirus infection. MiXCR was run by TCRdb on the reads, yielding one entry per CDR3 protein. This sample yields fewer than 1,000,000 distinct CDR3 sequences, of which approximately 31% are seen a single time; 13% belongs to the top ten. These TCRs' antigens remain unknown. The sample here was cultured CD8+ T cells from PBMCs, taken from culture after CMV antigen stimulation. These receptors came from a human donor in good health (CMV status not recorded). Some clones in this sample may be carry-over from other donors' samples.

This clonotype has only a few counts. The rearrangement joins TRBV6-2 or TRBV6-3 to TRBJ2-7, with D perhaps TRBD1 (7 bases). This CDR3 is built from 14 residues. The V gene lost 6 bases and the J gene lost 3 bases, with 15 bases spanning the gap. The V gene's germline CDR1 is MNHEY and CDR2 SVGEGT. CDR3 coding DNA: TGTGCCAGCAGGCGACAGGGAGGATACTACGAGCAGTACTTC. Amino acid sequence: CASRRQGGYYEQYF.

The chain uses TRBV29-1 and TRBJ2-3, with 9 bases aligning to TRBD2. The CDR3 spans 12 residues. Germline CDR1 SQVTM, CDR2 ANQGSEA. CDR3 loop: CSGGRELDTQYF. The DNA of the CDR3 is TGCAGTGGCGGGAGGGAGTTAGATACGCAGTATTTT.

As for this clonotype: This may stem from a read error, because a much larger clone lies one nucleotide away. This chain uses TRBV7-4 with TRBJ2-1; D is undetermined. The germline CDR1 and CDR2 sequences are SGHVT and SQSDAQ. CDR3 length: 18 residues. The ends were cut back, 0 bases at V and 0 bases at J, with 15 bases in the middle. CDR3: CASSLALERQSSYNEQFF. The CDR3 bases are TGTGCCAGCAGCTTAGCGCTAGAACGCCAGAGCTCCTACAATGAGCAGTTCTTC.

The rearrangement uses TRBV7-4 and TRBJ2-1, with D possibly matching TRBD2 (6 bases). V gave up 1 base and J gave up 7 bases, with 14 bases separating them. The CDR3 runs to 15 residues. Germline V gene data show CDR1 as SGHVT and CDR2 as SQSDAQ. The chain's CDR3 is CASSLGSGLLNEQFF. In DNA, the CDR3 is TGTGCCAGCAGCTTAGGATCGGGACTCCTGAATGAGCAGTTCTTC.

The gene calls are TRBV19 and TRBJ1-1, with D uncertain. This CDR3 contains 11 residues. CDR1 and CDR2 (germline): LNHDA, SQIVND (reference sequence). Trimming stripped 7 bases from V and 3 bases from J, with 6 bases between. The CDR3 region is CASMMYTEAFF. The CDR3 bases are TGTGCCAGTATGATGTACACTGAAGCTTTCTTT. Full variable domain (missing parts from reference TRBV19 and TRBJ1-1): DGGITQSPKYLFRKEGQNVTLSCEQNLNHDAMYWYRQDPGQGLRLIYYSQIVNDFQKGDIAEGYSVSREKKESFPLTVTSAQKNPTAFYLCASMMYTEAFFGQGTRLTVV.

In its sample, this clonotype was seen many times. The chain employs TRBV7-8 and TRBJ2-1; D unresolved. Germline values: CDR1 SGHVS, CDR2 FQNEAQ. Trimming shortened V by 0 bases and J by 4 bases, and 4 bases separated the two germline ends. The CDR3 length is 13 residues. CDR3 sequence: CASSLAQYNEQFF. CDR3 nucleotide sequence: TGTGCCAGCAGCTTAGCGCAGTACAATGAGCAGTTCTTC. The whole variable domain, remainder taken from reference TRBV7-8 and TRBJ2-1, is GAGVSQSPRYKVAKRGQDVALRCDPISGHVSLFWYQQALGQGPEFLTYFQNEAQLDKSGLPSDRFFAERPEGSVSTLKIQRTQQEDSAVYLCASSLAQYNEQFFGPGTRLTVL.

With respect to this clonotype: Germline and junction disagree at one end, which may indicate a read error. The chain carries TRBV11-3 and TRBJ2-5; a possible D gene is TRBD2 (5 bases). Germline V lookup: CDR1 SGHNT, CDR2 YENEEA. There are 15 residues in the CDR3. The chain's CDR3 is CAGSVSEAGPETQYF. DNA for the CDR3: TGTGCCGGCAGCGTCTCGGAGGCAGGTCCGGAGACCCAGTACTTC.

This clonotype was detected only a few times. V gene TRBV27 combines with J gene TRBJ2-7; D is perhaps TRBD1 (6 bases). The CDR3 loop spans 16 amino acids. V dropped 5 bases and J dropped 6 bases, with 23 bases sitting between them. Per the germline V gene, CDR1 is MNHEY and CDR2 is SMNVEV (reference sequence). CDR3 residues: CASSPTPGQPLREQYF. CDR3 DNA: TGTGCCAGCAGTCCGACACCGGGACAACCCCTACGCGAGCAGTACTTC.

In the case of this clonotype: A much larger clone lies one base from this, so it may be a read error. CDR3 coding DNA: TGTACCAGCAGCTCAGAAAGAGGACGCCAAGAGACCCAGTACTTC. Its translation is CTSSSERGRQETQYF. The chain employs TRBV7-8 and TRBJ2-5; no clear D gene. From germline, CDR1 is SGHVS and CDR2 FQNEAQ. There are 15 residues in the CDR3.

This clonotype appeared once. A much larger clone differs from this one at a single base, so this may be a read error. The chain couples TRBV7-2 to TRBJ2-4; the D gene could be TRBD1 or TRBD2 (5 bases each). CDR1 is SGHTA, CDR2 FQGNSA, per germline. The CDR3 covers 13 residues. V was pared by 3 bases and J by 6 bases, with 9 bases between. CDR3 nucleotide sequence: TGTGCCAGCAGCTTGGGACGGCTAAACATTCAGTACTTC. Amino acid sequence: CASSLGRLNIQYF.